These 32 T cell receptor beta chains originate from one sample sequenced in a study of cytotoxic CD8 clonotypes in ibrutinib-treated CLL. Libraries were prepared by immunoSEQ multiplex PCR; TCRdb keeps only in-frame clonotypes and omits some of them. There are about 160,000 clones in the sample; around nine tenths occur only once, and approximately 3% lies in the top ten. The source was PBMCs, collected at disease progression, from a patient treated with ibrutinib. Receptors originate from a human donor with chronic lymphocytic leukemia.

The chain is built from TRBV23-1 and TRBJ2-7; the match to TRBD2 covers 14 bases. TRBV23-1 has ORF status, its function being uncertain. The CDR3 sequence is 17 residues long. V gave up 6 bases and J gave up 7 bases; unmatched junction bases: 14. CDR3 region: CASRPEGGLAGEQEQYF. Here the CDR3 DNA reads TGCGCCAGCAGACCAGAGGGGGGACTAGCGGGAGAGCAGGAGCAGTACTTC.

V is TRBV30 and J is TRBJ2-7; TRBD1 matches at 8 bases. The CDR3 extends over 16 amino acids. With V trimmed by 7 bases and J by 5 bases, 19 bases remained unmatched. Per the germline V gene, CDR1 is GTSNPN and CDR2 is SVGIG (reference sequence). Here the CDR3 reads CASDDPRDRLSDEQYF. In DNA, the CDR3 is TGTGCCTCCGATGACCCCCGGGACAGGCTTTCGGACGAGCAGTACTTC.

The rearrangement links TRBV27 to TRBJ2-1; 10 bases fit TRBD2. CDR3 length: 17 residues. Looked up from germline, CDR1 is MNHEY and CDR2 is SMNVEV (reference sequence). V was clipped by 4 bases and J by 9 bases; unmatched bases: 15. CDR3 bases: TGTGCCAGCAGTTCCCCTTGGAGAGCGGGAGGGCCTGTTGAGCAGTTCTTC. Amino acid sequence: CASSSPWRAGGPVEQFF.

This chain connects TRBV7-9 to TRBJ2-7, with a possible D match to TRBD2 (6 bases). CDR1 is SEHNR, CDR2 FQNEAQ, per germline (reference sequence). This CDR3 contains 15 residues. V was clipped by 4 bases and J by 3 bases, with 16 bases between them. CDR3 residues: CASSWIAGPIYEQYF. The CDR3 bases are TGTGCCAGCAGCTGGATCGCGGGACCCATCTACGAGCAGTACTTC.

CDR3 loop: CASSIGIGQMNTEAFF. As DNA, the CDR3 is TGTGCCAGTAGTATAGGGATCGGACAAATGAACACTGAAGCTTTCTTT. The V gene is TRBV19, the J gene TRBJ1-1, with TRBD1 as a possible D gene (5 bases). Germline V gene sequence: CDR1 LNHDA, CDR2 SQIVND (reference sequence). V was clipped by 1 base and J by 0 bases, with 12 bases between them. This CDR3 region has 16 residues.

The V gene is TRBV5-1, the J gene TRBJ2-5, with D unresolved. CDR1 is SGHRS and CDR2 is YFSETQ in the germline V gene. The V end was cut by 2 bases, the J end by 0 bases, with 5 bases between. This CDR3 is built from 13 residues. In DNA form, the CDR3 reads TGCGCCAGCAGCTTTGCCAACCAAGAGACCCAGTACTTC. Its translation: CASSFANQETQYF.

The V gene is TRBV9, the J gene TRBJ1-4; D unresolved. The CDR3 is 14 amino acids. The V and J ends lost 3 bases and 0 bases respectively, with 6 bases between them. Germline V lookup: CDR1 SGDLS, CDR2 YYNGEE. DNA for the CDR3: TGTGCCAGCAGCGAATTTGCAACTAATGAAAAACTGTTTTTT. Encoded protein: CASSEFATNEKLFF.

On this clone itself: Other DNA sequences in this specimen translate into the identical CDR3. This chain links TRBV20-1 with TRBJ1-1; D unresolved. Per germline, CDR1 DFQATT and CDR2 SNEGSKA (reference sequence). The CDR3 totals 11 residues. V lost 1 base and J 2 bases, leaving 2 bases between the germline ends. The CDR3 DNA follows: TGCAGTGCTAGAGGCAACACTGAAGCTTTCTTT. Protein sequence: CSARGNTEAFF.

The rearrangement links TRBV28 to TRBJ2-1, with 13 nucleotides matching TRBD2. Germline V CDR1 and CDR2: MDHEN, SYDVKM. The CDR3 covers 15 residues. The ends lost 4 bases at V and 8 bases at J; junction bases unmatched: 5. The CDR3 DNA sequence: TGTGCCAGCAGTTGGACTAGCGGGAGCGGGGATGAGCAGTTCTTC. It translates to CASSWTSGSGDEQFF.

The CDR3: CASSPSADRRRTEAFF. CDR3 nucleotides: TGTGCCAGTAGTCCCAGTGCTGACAGGCGGCGCACTGAAGCTTTCTTT. The rearrangement uses TRBV19 and TRBJ1-1; D might be TRBD1 (6 bases). The V end lost 5 bases, the J end lost 4 bases, and 20 bases lay between the germline ends. CDR1 and CDR2 from the germline V gene are LNHDA and SQIVND (reference sequence). The CDR3 loop spans 16 amino acids.

Only one count was recorded for this clone. The chain joins TRBV23-1 to TRBJ2-1; possible D gene TRBD1, 8 bases. TRBV23-1 has ORF status, its function being uncertain. The CDR3 covers 14 residues. With 5 bases removed from V and 6 bases from J, the gap between germline ends came to 14 bases. CDR3 in amino acids: CASSMDREGNEQFF. The CDR3 nucleotides are TGCGCCAGCAGTATGGACAGGGAGGGCAATGAGCAGTTCTTC.

The gene calls are TRBV6-6 and TRBJ2-7, with D possibly TRBD1 on 5 matching bases. The CDR3 covers 12 residues. The V and J ends lost 2 bases and 5 bases respectively, with 7 bases between them. CDR1 and CDR2 from the germline V gene are MNHNY and SVGAGI (reference sequence). The CDR3 loop is CASSYGRDEQYF. CDR3 nucleotide sequence: TGTGCCAGCAGTTACGGCAGGGACGAGCAGTACTTC.

This chain's CDR3 is CAISEPRATDSNQPQHF. The CDR3 nucleotides read TGTGCCATCAGTGAGCCCAGGGCAACAGATAGCAATCAGCCCCAGCATTTT. The rearrangement links TRBV10-3 to TRBJ1-5, with TRBD1 as a possible D gene (5 bases). This CDR3 region has 17 residues. The germline CDR1 and CDR2 sequences are ENHRY and SYGVKD. V lost 2 bases and J 0 bases, leaving 14 bases between the germline ends.

The chain links TRBV4-1 to TRBJ1-1; the match to TRBD1 covers 7 bases. The junction had 14 bases not matched to a gene; V was cut back by 4 bases and J by 3 bases. The germline V gene has CDR1 MGHRA and CDR2 YSYEKL. This CDR3 has 17 residues. The CDR3 here is CASSPIRSTGWDTEAFF. Here the CDR3 DNA reads TGCGCCAGCAGCCCAATCCGATCGACAGGGTGGGACACTGAAGCTTTCTTT.

This clone was seen just once. The rearrangement uses TRBV12-5 and TRBJ1-1, with TRBD1 identical over 7 bases. Per germline, CDR1 LGHNT and CDR2 FRNRAP. The V segment lost 7 bases and the J segment 2 bases; nucleotides outside the gene matches: 7. The CDR3 contains 14 residues. CDR3 DNA: TGTGCTAGTGCCCGAGACAGGGCCAACACTGAAGCTTTCTTT. Its protein is CASARDRANTEAFF.

The rearrangement links TRBV6-1 to TRBJ2-2; the match to TRBD1 covers 10 bases. CDR1 and CDR2 from the germline V gene are MNHNS and SASEGT. J lost 6 bases, V lost 3 bases, and 10 bases had no gene match. This CDR3 comprises 17 residues. In DNA form, the CDR3 reads TGTGCCAGCAGTGACCGGCTGGGACAGGGGTCCGCCGGGGAGCTGTTTTTT. Amino acid sequence: CASSDRLGQGSAGELFF.

This clone was seen only a few times. The chain uses TRBV29-1 and TRBJ1-2; 7 bases align to TRBD1. Germline CDR1 is SQVTM and CDR2 is ANQGSEA. The V segment lost 4 bases and the J segment 7 bases; nucleotides outside the gene matches: 9. CDR3 length: 13 residues. The CDR3 loop is CSVGPGTVFGYTF. DNA of the CDR3: TGCAGCGTTGGACCCGGGACAGTTTTTGGCTACACCTTC.

This CDR3 reads CASSSPTAFSGNTIYF. As DNA, the CDR3 is TGTGCCAGCAGCTCACCAACAGCCTTCTCTGGAAACACCATATATTTT. This chain connects TRBV7-9 to TRBJ1-3, with D unresolved. The CDR3 is 16 residues long. Trimming took 4 bases from V and 0 from J, leaving 13 bases between them. Germline CDR1 is SEHNR and CDR2 is FQNEAQ (reference sequence).

The V and J genes are TRBV5-1 and TRBJ1-2; D is uncertain. The V and J ends lost 4 bases and 4 bases respectively, with 14 bases between them. This CDR3 spans 14 amino acids. Germline V lookup: CDR1 SGHRS, CDR2 YFSETQ. This CDR3 reads CASSVEARTYGYTF. The DNA of the CDR3 is TGCGCCAGCAGCGTGGAGGCCAGGACCTATGGCTACACCTTC.

V gene TRBV5-1 combines with J gene TRBJ1-2; 8 bases fit TRBD1. This CDR3 is built from 15 residues. With 3 bases clipped from V and 1 base from J, the junction kept 5 bases outside the gene matches. CDR1 and CDR2 (germline): SGHRS, YFSETQ. Here the CDR3 reads CASSYGQGVNYGYTF. The CDR3, as DNA: TGCGCCAGCAGCTACGGACAGGGAGTTAACTATGGCTACACCTTC.

The chain recombines TRBV9 with TRBJ1-2; TRBD1 might be the D (5 bases). Germline lookup yields CDR1 SGDLS and CDR2 YYNGEE. Trimming shortened V by 2 bases and J by 0 bases, and 14 bases separated the two germline ends. CDR3 length: 16 residues. The CDR3 coding sequence is TGTGCCAGCAGCGTTAGAGACAGCTATTCTAACTATGGCTACACCTTC. This translates into CASSVRDSYSNYGYTF. Full variable domain (rest looked up from reference TRBV9 and TRBJ1-2): DSGVTQTPKHLITATGQRVTLRCSPRSGDLSVYWYQQSLDQGLQFLIQYYNGEERAKGNILERFSAQQFPDLHSELNLSSLELGDSALYFCASSVRDSYSNYGYTFGSGTRLTVV.

This clone occurred a few times. The V call is TRBV6-4, the J call TRBJ1-2; 9 bases are shared with TRBD1. CDR3 length: 13 residues. The germline V gene encodes CDR1 MRHNA and CDR2 SNTAGT. V dropped 3 bases and J dropped 4; count of bases not matched to a gene: 0. CDR3: CASSETGGYGYTF. The CDR3 nucleotides read TGTGCCAGCAGTGAGACAGGGGGCTATGGCTACACCTTC.

The chain joins TRBV14 to TRBJ2-7, with D perhaps TRBD1 (5 bases). V lost 1 base and J 0 bases, leaving 19 bases between the germline ends. The germline V gene has CDR1 SGHDN and CDR2 FVKESK. This CDR3 region has 18 residues. DNA for the CDR3: TGTGCCAGCAGCCAAGGTGATACCAGGGTAACGATCTCCTACGAGCAGTACTTC. It translates to CASSQGDTRVTISYEQYF.

This clone appeared once. The chain joins TRBV9 to TRBJ2-7, with TRBD1 matching over 8 bases. Trimming at V came to 4 bases and at J to 4 bases, leaving 4 bases not matched to a gene. This CDR3 is 13 amino acids long. Germline CDR1 and CDR2: SGDLS and YYNGEE. CDR3 region: CASSRGQAYEQYF. The CDR3 DNA sequence: TGTGCCAGCAGCCGGGGACAGGCGTACGAGCAGTACTTC.

Note on this clone: One end of the junction is discordant with germline, which a read error may explain. The chain recombines TRBV28 with TRBJ1-5, with D possibly TRBD1 on 5 matching bases. CDR1 is MDHEN and CDR2 is SYDVKM in the germline V gene. This CDR3 spans 15 amino acids. The CDR3 sequence is CASSLVGESSQPQHF. The CDR3 DNA reads as TGTGCCAGCAGTTTGGTGGGGGAAAGCAGTCAGCCCCAGCATTTT.

In its sample, this clone was seen once. The rearrangement uses TRBV29-1 and TRBJ1-1; maybe TRBD1 (5 bases). The CDR3 runs to 14 residues. Germline V gives CDR1 SQVTM, CDR2 ANQGSEA. V lost 2 bases, J lost 4 bases, and 14 bases lay in between. As DNA, the CDR3 is TGCAGCGTTGAAACGGGGGGATGGGGCACTGAAGCTTTCTTT. This sequence encodes CSVETGGWGTEAFF.

On this clone itself: The identical CDR3 is also encoded by other nucleotide sequences in the sample. This chain uses TRBV20-1 with TRBJ2-5; D gene uncertain. Per germline, CDR1 DFQATT and CDR2 SNEGSKA (reference sequence). The CDR3 length is 11 residues. V lost 3 bases, J lost 5 bases, and 7 bases lay in between. The CDR3 loop is CSARFGETQYF. CDR3 in DNA: TGCAGTGCTAGGTTTGGCGAGACCCAGTACTTC.

This chain uses TRBV15 with TRBJ1-4; D is undetermined. V lost 0 bases, J lost 6 bases, and 14 bases lay in between. Germline V gene lookup returns CDR1 LNHNV and CDR2 YYDKDF (reference sequence). The CDR3 contains 16 residues. CDR3 loop: CATSRDRSSTDEKLFF. The CDR3 DNA is TGTGCCACCAGCAGAGATCGTTCCAGTACAGATGAAAAACTGTTTTTT.

The chain has TRBV6-6 and TRBJ2-2; 7 nucleotides match TRBD1. V trimming: 2 bases; J trimming: 1 base; junction bases outside the gene matches: 4. CDR3 length: 16 residues. In germline, CDR1 is MNHNY, CDR2 SVGAGI (reference sequence). Here the CDR3 DNA reads TGTGCCAGCAGTTACAGGCCAGGGGGGAACACCGGGGAGCTGTTTTTT. Translated: CASSYRPGGNTGELFF.

The chain combines TRBV19 with TRBJ2-7; D gene uncertain. CDR3 size: 12 residues. V was trimmed by 4 bases and J by 3 bases, leaving 7 bases between them. Germline V lookup: CDR1 LNHDA, CDR2 SQIVND (reference sequence). CDR3 region: CASSTVGYEQYF. The DNA of the CDR3 is TGTGCCAGTAGTACGGTCGGCTACGAGCAGTACTTC. The whole variable domain, filled in from reference TRBV19 and TRBJ2-7, reads DGGITQSPKYLFRKEGQNVTLSCEQNLNHDAMYWYRQDPGQGLRLIYYSQIVNDFQKGDIAEGYSVSREKKESFPLTVTSAQKNPTAFYLCASSTVGYEQYFGPGTRLTVT.

The rearrangement uses TRBV27 and TRBJ2-3; D perhaps matches TRBD2 (5 bases). CDR1 and CDR2 (germline): MNHEY, SMNVEV (reference sequence). The CDR3 contains 13 residues. V lost 5 bases, J lost 7 bases, and 13 bases lay in between. CDR3 loop: CASSHPPGNTQYF. For the CDR3, the DNA is TGTGCCAGCAGTCATCCTCCCGGGAATACGCAGTATTTT.

Here the CDR3 reads CASSPKQGARTEAFF. CDR3 in DNA: TGCGCCAGCAGCCCAAAACAGGGGGCGCGCACTGAAGCTTTCTTT. The V gene is TRBV4-1, the J gene TRBJ1-1; 9 bases are shared with TRBD1. J gave up 4 bases and V 4 bases, and 7 bases lay outside the gene matches. CDR1 is MGHRA, CDR2 YSYEKL, per germline. The CDR3 is 15 amino acids.